These 9 T cell receptor beta chains share one sample of origin, sequenced in a study of control samples from healthy donors and cancer patients. Sequencing was performed with immunoSEQ multiplex PCR; in TCRdb, only in-frame clones are kept and a portion is missing. Of over 150,000 clones listed, around 94% were seen once; the top ten hold 1.4%. The specimen sequenced was blood. These receptors came from a man aged 30 to 45 in good health.

The chain is built from TRBV7-2 and TRBJ1-1; 7 nucleotides agree with TRBD1. V was clipped by 5 bases and J by 4 bases; unmatched bases: 13. CDR3 length: 16 residues. The V gene's germline CDR1 is SGHTA and CDR2 FQGNSA. CDR3 sequence (DNA): TGTGCCAGCAGCCCCCGCGGCGGGCAGGGGGTCACTGAAGCTTTCTTT. It yields the protein CASSPRGGQGVTEAFF. The variable domain in full, with the rest retrieved from reference TRBV7-2 and TRBJ1-1, is GAGVSQSPSNKVTEKGKDVELRCDPISGHTALYWYRQSLGQGLEFLIYFQGNSAPDKSGLPSDRFSAERTGGSVSTLTIQRTQQEDSAVYLCASSPRGGQGVTEAFFGQGTRLTVV.

The chain is built from TRBV24-1 and TRBJ1-2; 7 bases are shared with TRBD1. This CDR3 is 13 amino acids long. From germline, CDR1 is KGHDR and CDR2 SFDVKD. The trim removed 6 bases at V and 8 bases at J, leaving 8 bases unmatched. In nucleotides, the CDR3 is TGTGCCACCAGTAAGGGGGCCGCGGAAGGCTACACCTTC. Amino acids: CATSKGAAEGYTF.

The J gene is TRBJ2-5, the V gene TRBV3-1 (or the pseudogene TRBV3-2); 11 bases are a match to TRBD2. Germline loops: CDR1 LGHDT, CDR2 YNNKEL (reference sequence). There are 12 residues in the CDR3. With 1 base clipped from V and 13 bases from J, the junction kept 2 bases outside the gene matches. The CDR3 region is CASSQVAGGWYF. The CDR3 DNA follows: TGTGCCAGCAGCCAAGTAGCGGGAGGGTGGTACTTC.

This rearrangement joins TRBV20-1 to TRBJ1-1; no clear D. The germline V gene encodes CDR1 DFQATT and CDR2 SNEGSKA (reference sequence). This CDR3 has 11 residues. Trimming took off 5 bases at V and 6 bases at J, with 10 bases between the two ends. The CDR3, as DNA: TGCAGTGCTCCGACCGGGGCTGAAGCTTTCTTT. Translated: CSAPTGAEAFF.

The genes are TRBV5-6 and TRBJ2-7; D not resolved. The CDR3 runs to 14 residues. V was cut by 5 bases and J by 0 bases, with 12 bases left in between. In germline, CDR1 is SGHDT, CDR2 YYEEEE. The CDR3 loop reads CASRARLLSYEQYF. In DNA, the CDR3 is TGTGCCAGCAGGGCGCGCCTCCTCTCCTACGAGCAGTACTTC.

The chain combines TRBV5-8 with TRBJ1-1, with 10 bases identical to TRBD1. CDR1 is SGHTS and CDR2 is YDEGEE in the germline V gene. The CDR3 is 15 amino acids. Unmatched junction bases numbered 7, after V lost 4 bases and J lost 4 bases. CDR3 loop: CASSRRQGAGTEAFF. The CDR3 DNA reads TGTGCCAGCAGCCGTAGACAGGGGGCGGGCACTGAAGCTTTCTTT. Full variable domain (rest looked up from reference TRBV5-8 and TRBJ1-1): EAGVTQSPTHLIKTRGQQATLRCSPISGHTSVYWYQQALGLGLQFLLWYDEGEERNRGNFPPRFSGRQFPNYSSELNVNALELEDSALYLCASSRRQGAGTEAFFGQGTRLTVV.

The V call is TRBV4-1, the J call TRBJ1-1; TRBD1 matches at 11 bases. Germline assignment: CDR1 MGHRA and CDR2 YSYEKL. The CDR3 spans 14 residues. Losses at the gene ends were 5 bases for V and 5 bases for J; bases not matched to a gene: 4. The CDR3 loop is CASSTRDRGTEAFF. CDR3 DNA sequence: TGCGCCAGCAGCACCCGGGACAGGGGGACTGAAGCTTTCTTT.

The chain is built from TRBV4-1 and TRBJ1-5; D remains unclear. This CDR3 spans 15 amino acids. Germline-derived CDR1 and CDR2 are MGHRA and YSYEKL. The V gene lost 1 base and the J gene lost 5 bases, with 12 bases spanning the gap. CDR3 in amino acids: CASSQVLNTHQPQHF. The CDR3 DNA reads TGCGCCAGCAGCCAAGTCTTGAACACACATCAGCCCCAGCATTTT.

Written as DNA, the CDR3 is TGCGCCAGCAGCTTGGACAGGGCCTATGGCTACACCTTC. Translated: CASSLDRAYGYTF. The chain links TRBV5-1 to TRBJ1-2, with a weak D call TRBD1 (6 bases). There are 13 residues in the CDR3. V lost 0 bases and J lost 4, with 7 bases in between. CDR1 is SGHRS, CDR2 YFSETQ, per germline. Filled out from reference TRBV5-1 and TRBJ1-2, the complete variable domain reads KAGVTQTPRYLIKTRGQQVTLSCSPISGHRSVSWYQQTPGQGLQFLFEYFSETQRNKGNFPGRFSGRQFSNSRSEMNVSTLELGDSALYLCASSLDRAYGYTFGSGTRLTVV.